A single sample gave rise to the 4 T cell receptor beta chains below, sequenced in a study of identical twins. TCRdb redid the calling of the 5' RACE reads with MiXCR, one entry per CDR3 protein. This table has around 470,000 distinct CDR3 sequences, around 14% appearing once. This same sample was also taken into another study, of yellow fever vaccine responses in identical twins.

Source material: CD4+ T cells sorted from blood. The source is a woman between 18 and 30 years old in good health.

This clonotype appeared a few times. In nucleotides, the CDR3 is TGTGCCAGCAGCCCGACAATCGTCTCTGGGGCCAACGTCCTGACTTTC. Encoded protein: CASSPTIVSGANVLTF. The chain has TRBV6-2 or TRBV6-3 and TRBJ2-6; D unresolved. Germline-derived CDR1 and CDR2 are MNHEY and SVGEGT. V was clipped by 6 bases and J by 0 bases, with 12 bases between them. This CDR3 spans 16 amino acids.

The sample holds many counts of this clonotype. The CDR3 nucleotides read TGCAGCGCGACTTGGGGACAGCCCGGGGAGCTGTTTTTT. It specifies CSATWGQPGELFF. The rearrangement joins TRBV29-1 to TRBJ2-2, with TRBD1 matching 7 bases. CDR1 and CDR2 (germline): SQVTM, ANQGSEA. The CDR3 runs to 13 residues. J was trimmed by 6 bases and V by 7 bases; bases with no gene match: 8.

The chain couples TRBV4-2 to TRBJ2-5; 14 bases are shared with TRBD2. Losses at the gene ends were 3 bases for V and 5 bases for J; bases not matched to a gene: 14. Germline CDR1 and CDR2: LGHNA and YNFKEQ. This CDR3 is 19 amino acids long. The CDR3 DNA reads TGTGCCAGCAGCCACCCCTCCGGGACTAGCGGGAGTTTGGGGGAGACCCAGTACTTC. This gives the protein CASSHPSGTSGSLGETQYF.

The chain employs TRBV15 and TRBJ2-7, with D maybe TRBD2 (5 bases). CDR3 size: 15 residues. Germline lookup yields CDR1 LNHNV and CDR2 YYDKDF (reference sequence). With 0 bases removed from V and 7 bases from J, the gap between germline ends came to 16 bases. As DNA, the CDR3 is TGTGCCACCAGCAGAGAGCGGGTTCCGAGTTGGGAGCAGTACTTC. It translates to CATSRERVPSWEQYF.